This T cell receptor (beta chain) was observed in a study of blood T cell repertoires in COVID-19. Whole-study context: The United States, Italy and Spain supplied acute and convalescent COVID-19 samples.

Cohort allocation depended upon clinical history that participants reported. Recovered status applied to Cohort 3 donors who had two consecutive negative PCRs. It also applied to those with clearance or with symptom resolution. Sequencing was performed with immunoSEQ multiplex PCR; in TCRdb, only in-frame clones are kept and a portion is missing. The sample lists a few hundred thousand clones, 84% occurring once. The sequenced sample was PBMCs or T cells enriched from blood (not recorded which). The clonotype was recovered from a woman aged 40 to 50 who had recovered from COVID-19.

Here the CDR3 reads CAWSVVLPGQGAGEQYF. The CDR3 DNA sequence: TGTGCCTGGAGTGTGGTCTTACCGGGACAGGGGGCGGGGGAGCAGTACTTC. V and J are TRBV30 and TRBJ2-7, with 12 bases matching TRBD1. V gave up 0 bases and J gave up 7 bases; unmatched junction bases: 13. This CDR3 is built from 17 residues. Per the germline V gene, CDR1 is GTSNPN and CDR2 is SVGIG (reference sequence).